Listed below are T cell receptor beta chains from one sample, sequenced in a study of blood T cell repertoires in COVID-19. The data were produced by immunoSEQ multiplex PCR, yet TCRdb's version contains in-frame clones alone and is incomplete. Altogether 150,000 or so clones are present, 75% to 80% being singletons, with the ten largest covering 1.5% to 2%. Sequencing was done on a sample of peripheral blood. These receptors all come from a man aged 80 or over with acute or convalescent COVID-19. CDR3s include the opening cysteine and the closing phenylalanine or tryptophan. The D gene is left open where the match is weak. Some rows mark clone size as missing; the rest say once, few, many or name a class of expanded clone.

j_gene: TRBJ2-3
v_gene: TRBV6-2/TRBV6-3
abundance: -
d_gene: TRBD1
CDR3nt: TGTGCCAGCAGTTACCTCCCGGGACAGGCCTTCCAACGCACAGATACGCAGTATTTT
CDR3aa: CASSYLPGQAFQRTDTQYF

j_gene: TRBJ2-5
v_gene: TRBV11-3
abundance: -
d_gene: TRBD2
CDR3nt: TGTGCCAGCAGCTTAGCCCTAGCGGGGGGGATGGAGACCCAGTACTTC
CDR3aa: CASSLALAGGMETQYF

j_gene: TRBJ1-1
v_gene: TRBV6-6
abundance: -
d_gene: TRBD1
CDR3nt: TGTGCCAGCAGTTACTCTGGACAGGGTTTCACTGAAGCTTTCTTT
CDR3aa: CASSYSGQGFTEAFF

j_gene: TRBJ2-5
v_gene: TRBV11-2
abundance: once
d_gene: TRBD2
CDR3nt: TGTGCCAGCAGCTTAGGGGCCCCGGGACTAGAGGAGACCCAGTACTTC
CDR3aa: CASSLGAPGLEETQYF

j_gene: TRBJ2-3
v_gene: TRBV28
abundance: -
d_gene: TRBD2
CDR3nt: TGTGCCACCGCCGGGAGCGGGGGGGAAACCACAGATACGCAGTATTTT
CDR3aa: CATAGSGGETTDTQYF

j_gene: TRBJ1-1
v_gene: TRBV7-2
abundance: -
d_gene: -
CDR3nt: TGTGCCAGCAGCTTAGCGCAGGCTTCGACTGAAGCTTTCTTT
CDR3aa: CASSLAQASTEAFF

j_gene: TRBJ1-1
v_gene: TRBV5-1
abundance: -
d_gene: TRBD1
CDR3nt: TGCGCCAGCAGCGCCCCTGGACAGGAGAAAGCTTTCTTT
CDR3aa: CASSAPGQEKAFF

j_gene: TRBJ1-1
v_gene: TRBV6-4
abundance: -
d_gene: TRBD1
CDR3nt: TGTGCCAGCAGTGCCTCGCCCGGACAGGGCGGAACTGAAGCTTTCTTT
CDR3aa: CASSASPGQGGTEAFF

j_gene: TRBJ2-1
v_gene: TRBV3-1/TRBV3-2
abundance: -
d_gene: -
CDR3nt: TGTGCCAGCAGCCATCCGCGGGGCCCCTCTAGGAATGAGCAGTTCTTC
CDR3aa: CASSHPRGPSRNEQFF

j_gene: TRBJ2-3
v_gene: TRBV25-1
abundance: -
d_gene: -
CDR3nt: TGTGCCAGCAGTGAATATACAGACGGCCCGAGGGCAGATACGCAGTATTTT
CDR3aa: CASSEYTDGPRADTQYF

j_gene: TRBJ2-3
v_gene: TRBV11-3
abundance: -
d_gene: -
CDR3nt: TGTGCCAGCAGCTCCACGGCAGATACGCAGTATTTT
CDR3aa: CASSSTADTQYF

j_gene: TRBJ2-1
v_gene: TRBV20-1
abundance: -
d_gene: TRBD2
CDR3nt: TGCAGTGCTAGTCTCCCCCTAGCGGGGGTCAATGAGCAGTTCTTC
CDR3aa: CSASLPLAGVNEQFF

j_gene: TRBJ1-2
v_gene: TRBV28
abundance: -
d_gene: -
CDR3nt: TGTGCCAGCATCCCCGCGGGGGCCAGCTATGGCTACACCTTC
CDR3aa: CASIPAGASYGYTF

j_gene: TRBJ1-6
v_gene: TRBV30
abundance: -
d_gene: -
CDR3nt: TGTGCCGCGCTAACCAGGGCCGGGGGTAATTCACCCCTCCACTTT
CDR3aa: CAALTRAGGNSPLHF

j_gene: TRBJ2-7
v_gene: TRBV3-1/TRBV3-2
abundance: -
d_gene: -
CDR3nt: TGTGCCAGCAGCGTCCGGGAGAACTACGAGCAGTACTTC
CDR3aa: CASSVRENYEQYF

j_gene: TRBJ2-7
v_gene: TRBV5-8
abundance: -
d_gene: -
CDR3nt: TGTGCCAGCAGCTTGGAGCCGGGAAAGGTCTACGAGCAGTACTTC
CDR3aa: CASSLEPGKVYEQYF

j_gene: TRBJ2-5
v_gene: TRBV7-9
abundance: -
d_gene: -
CDR3nt: TGTGCCAGCAGTCCGACCGGGACATCCCTGGACCAAGAGACCCAGTACTTC
CDR3aa: CASSPTGTSLDQETQYF

j_gene: TRBJ1-5
v_gene: TRBV7-2
abundance: -
d_gene: -
CDR3nt: TGTGCCAGCAGCCCCGGGGGGGGGACCAATCAGCCCCAGCATTTT
CDR3aa: CASSPGGGTNQPQHF

j_gene: TRBJ2-3
v_gene: TRBV5-1
abundance: -
d_gene: -
CDR3nt: TGCGCCAGCAGCTTGACTCTCCGGGGCACAGATACGCAGTATTTT
CDR3aa: CASSLTLRGTDTQYF

j_gene: TRBJ2-5
v_gene: TRBV30
abundance: -
d_gene: -
CDR3nt: TGTGCCTGGGACGCTCTATGGGGGCTGGGGACCCAGTACTTC
CDR3aa: CAWDALWGLGTQYF

j_gene: TRBJ1-1
v_gene: TRBV7-9
abundance: -
d_gene: -
CDR3nt: TGTGCCAGCAGCCAGAGGGAGAACACTGAAGCTTTCTTT
CDR3aa: CASSQRENTEAFF

j_gene: TRBJ2-2
v_gene: TRBV27
abundance: -
d_gene: TRBD2
CDR3nt: TGTGCCAGCAGTCACGGACTAGCGGGGGCGAACACCGGGGAGCTGTTTTTT
CDR3aa: CASSHGLAGANTGELFF

j_gene: TRBJ2-5
v_gene: TRBV19
abundance: -
d_gene: TRBD1
CDR3nt: TGTGCCAGCGAACCGGGACAGGGGATCGAGACCCAGTACTTC
CDR3aa: CASEPGQGIETQYF

j_gene: TRBJ2-2
v_gene: TRBV3-1/TRBV3-2
abundance: -
d_gene: -
CDR3nt: TGTGCCAGCAGCCCCTCGGGACACCAAAACACCGGGGAGCTGTTTTTT
CDR3aa: CASSPSGHQNTGELFF

j_gene: TRBJ2-2
v_gene: TRBV11-3
abundance: few
d_gene: -
CDR3nt: TGTGCCAGCAGCTTAGGAACAGGCGGAACCGGGGAGCTGTTTTTT
CDR3aa: CASSLGTGGTGELFF

j_gene: TRBJ2-2
v_gene: TRBV11-2
abundance: -
d_gene: TRBD1
CDR3nt: TGTGCCAGCAGCCGAGGACAGGGAGGGGAGCTGTTTTTT
CDR3aa: CASSRGQGGELFF

j_gene: TRBJ1-5
v_gene: TRBV18
abundance: -
d_gene: -
CDR3nt: TGTGCCAGCTCACCAGGCCACAATTTGTACCCCCAGCATTTT
CDR3aa: CASSPGHNLYPQHF

j_gene: TRBJ1-5
v_gene: TRBV27
abundance: -
d_gene: -
CDR3nt: TGTGCCAGCAGTTTATTATCCGGTTTGAGCAATCAGCCCCAGCATTTT
CDR3aa: CASSLLSGLSNQPQHF

j_gene: TRBJ1-1
v_gene: TRBV19
abundance: -
d_gene: -
CDR3nt: TGTGCCAGTAGTATAGATCAAGGAGGGAGGACTGAAGCTTTCTTT
CDR3aa: CASSIDQGGRTEAFF

j_gene: TRBJ1-2
v_gene: TRBV10-3
abundance: -
d_gene: -
CDR3nt: TGTGCCATCAGTCGGACAGTGTTGGATGGCTACACCTTC
CDR3aa: CAISRTVLDGYTF

j_gene: TRBJ2-5
v_gene: TRBV5-1
abundance: once
d_gene: TRBD1
CDR3nt: TGCGCCAGCAGCTTGGTAGGCAGGGGGCTTGTGGAGACCCAGTACTTC
CDR3aa: CASSLVGRGLVETQYF

j_gene: TRBJ2-1
v_gene: TRBV6-5
abundance: -
d_gene: TRBD2
CDR3nt: TGTGCCAGCAGTTACTCCTCCGGGGGGGCCTATGAGCAGTTCTTC
CDR3aa: CASSYSSGGAYEQFF

j_gene: TRBJ2-1
v_gene: TRBV6-1
abundance: once
d_gene: -
CDR3nt: TGTGCCAGCAGTGAAATTTTAGAGACAGGCAATGAGCAGTTCTTC
CDR3aa: CASSEILETGNEQFF

j_gene: TRBJ1-1
v_gene: TRBV5-1
abundance: -
d_gene: -
CDR3nt: TGCGCCAGCAGAGGAGGGGTCGACACTGAAGCTTTCTTT
CDR3aa: CASRGGVDTEAFF

j_gene: TRBJ1-6
v_gene: TRBV3-1/TRBV3-2
abundance: medium-sized
d_gene: -
CDR3nt: TGTGCCAGCAGCCAATACAGTGGAACCCTCCACTTT
CDR3aa: CASSQYSGTLHF

j_gene: TRBJ1-5
v_gene: TRBV30
abundance: -
d_gene: TRBD1
CDR3nt: TGTGCCTGGAGCCCACTCAACAGGGGGCAAAATCAGCCCCAGCATTTT
CDR3aa: CAWSPLNRGQNQPQHF

j_gene: TRBJ2-5
v_gene: TRBV5-1
abundance: once
d_gene: -
CDR3nt: TGCGCCAGCAGCCCTAAGGCAGGGAGGGAGACCCAGTACTTC
CDR3aa: CASSPKAGRETQYF

j_gene: TRBJ2-7
v_gene: TRBV18
abundance: -
d_gene: TRBD1
CDR3nt: TGTGCCAGCTCAGAGGGACAGGGGTTCAACGAGCAGTACTTC
CDR3aa: CASSEGQGFNEQYF

j_gene: TRBJ2-3
v_gene: TRBV27
abundance: -
d_gene: TRBD2
CDR3nt: TGTGCCAGCACGGGACTAGCGGGGGGCTTTGATACGCAGTATTTT
CDR3aa: CASTGLAGGFDTQYF

j_gene: TRBJ1-1
v_gene: TRBV3-1/TRBV3-2
abundance: many
d_gene: -
CDR3nt: TGTGCCAGCAGCCCGGGGAGGGACCAGACTGAAGCTTTCTTT
CDR3aa: CASSPGRDQTEAFF

j_gene: TRBJ2-5
v_gene: TRBV18
abundance: -
d_gene: -
CDR3nt: TGTGCCAGCTCACCTAAAGAGACCCAGTACTTC
CDR3aa: CASSPKETQYF

j_gene: TRBJ1-1
v_gene: TRBV6-5
abundance: -
d_gene: -
CDR3nt: TGTGCCAGCAGTTCGCCGGGAGAACTCTCTGAAGCTTTCTTT
CDR3aa: CASSSPGELSEAFF

j_gene: TRBJ2-1
v_gene: TRBV18
abundance: -
d_gene: TRBD1
CDR3nt: TGTGCCAGCTCACCACGTCGGGACAGGGGTTCGAATGAGCAGTTCTTC
CDR3aa: CASSPRRDRGSNEQFF

j_gene: TRBJ2-5
v_gene: TRBV24-1
abundance: -
d_gene: -
CDR3nt: TGTGCCACCAGTGATGGGGCCCCCGGAGTCCGCGGGACCCAGTACTTC
CDR3aa: CATSDGAPGVRGTQYF

j_gene: TRBJ2-2
v_gene: TRBV5-1
abundance: -
d_gene: -
CDR3nt: TGCGCCAGCAGCTTGGGAGGCCAAGACACCGGGGAGCTGTTTTTT
CDR3aa: CASSLGGQDTGELFF

j_gene: TRBJ1-2
v_gene: TRBV19
abundance: -
d_gene: -
CDR3nt: TGTGCCAGTAGTATATCTAGCGCGGGACGCCAGTCCTATGGCTACACCTTC
CDR3aa: CASSISSAGRQSYGYTF

j_gene: TRBJ1-1
v_gene: TRBV7-9
abundance: -
d_gene: -
CDR3nt: TGTGCCAGCAGCTTACGTGTGGGCTCTGAAGCTTTCTTT
CDR3aa: CASSLRVGSEAFF

j_gene: TRBJ1-3
v_gene: TRBV19
abundance: once
d_gene: TRBD1
CDR3nt: TGTGCCAGTTCCCACAGGGGGACCTCTGGAAACACCATATATTTT
CDR3aa: CASSHRGTSGNTIYF

j_gene: TRBJ2-5
v_gene: TRBV29-1
abundance: -
d_gene: TRBD2
CDR3nt: TGCAGCGTTGAGTCACTAGCGGGGGGGCAGACCCAGTACTTC
CDR3aa: CSVESLAGGQTQYF

j_gene: TRBJ2-4
v_gene: TRBV7-3
abundance: -
d_gene: TRBD1
CDR3nt: TGTGCCAGCAGCATCACAGGGGGCAATTTAAGGTTGGACAAAAACATTCAGTACTTC
CDR3aa: CASSITGGNLRLDKNIQYF

j_gene: TRBJ2-7
v_gene: TRBV20-1
abundance: few
d_gene: -
CDR3nt: TGCAGTGCTAGTTCAGGGATGTACGAGCAGTACTTC
CDR3aa: CSASSGMYEQYF

j_gene: TRBJ2-3
v_gene: TRBV5-4
abundance: -
d_gene: -
CDR3nt: TGTGCCAGCAGCTTGGGACTCGGGGTTAGCACAGATACGCAGTATTTT
CDR3aa: CASSLGLGVSTDTQYF

j_gene: TRBJ1-6
v_gene: TRBV11-2
abundance: -
d_gene: -
CDR3nt: TGTGCCAGCAGCTTAACAGGACAGTCCTATTCACCCCTCCACTTT
CDR3aa: CASSLTGQSYSPLHF

j_gene: TRBJ1-1
v_gene: TRBV18
abundance: -
d_gene: -
CDR3nt: TGTGCCAGCTCACCAGGGAGAAGAACTGAAGCTTTCTTT
CDR3aa: CASSPGRRTEAFF

j_gene: TRBJ1-5
v_gene: TRBV27
abundance: -
d_gene: TRBD1
CDR3nt: TGTGCCAGCAGTTTATCACCAGGGGGGCGCAATCAGCCCCAGCATTTT
CDR3aa: CASSLSPGGRNQPQHF

j_gene: TRBJ1-2
v_gene: TRBV19
abundance: few
d_gene: -
CDR3nt: TGTGCCAGTATCGACCTGGCAGGAAACTATGGCTACACCTTC
CDR3aa: CASIDLAGNYGYTF

j_gene: TRBJ2-1
v_gene: TRBV7-2
abundance: many
d_gene: TRBD1
CDR3nt: TGTGCCAGCAGCCAAGCCCCGGGACAGGGTATGGGTGAGCAGTTCTTC
CDR3aa: CASSQAPGQGMGEQFF

j_gene: TRBJ1-1
v_gene: TRBV7-3
abundance: -
d_gene: -
CDR3nt: TGTGCCAGCAGCTTAAATTGGGAGACTGAAGCTTTCTTT
CDR3aa: CASSLNWETEAFF

j_gene: TRBJ2-7
v_gene: TRBV11-2
abundance: -
d_gene: -
CDR3nt: TGTGCCAGCAGCCCAGTGGGAGTGGGGCGGGGGCCCCTGGACTTC
CDR3aa: CASSPVGVGRGPLDF